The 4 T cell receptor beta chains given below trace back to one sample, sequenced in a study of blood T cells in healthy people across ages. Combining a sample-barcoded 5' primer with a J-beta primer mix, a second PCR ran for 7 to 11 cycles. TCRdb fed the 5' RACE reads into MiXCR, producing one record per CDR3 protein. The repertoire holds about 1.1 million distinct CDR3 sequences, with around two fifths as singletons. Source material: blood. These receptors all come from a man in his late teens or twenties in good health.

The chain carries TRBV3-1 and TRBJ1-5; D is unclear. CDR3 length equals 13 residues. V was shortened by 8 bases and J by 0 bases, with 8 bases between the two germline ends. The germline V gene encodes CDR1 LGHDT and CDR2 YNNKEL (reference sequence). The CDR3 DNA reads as TGTGCCAGCGGAGGTCTTAGCAATCAGCCCCAGCATTTT. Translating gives CASGGLSNQPQHF. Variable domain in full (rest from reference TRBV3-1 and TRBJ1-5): DTAVSQTPKYLVTQMGNDKSIKCEQNLGHDTMYWYKQDSKKFLKIMFSYNNKELIINETVPNRFSPKSPDKAHLNLHINSLELGDSAVYFCASGGLSNQPQHFGDGTRLSIL.

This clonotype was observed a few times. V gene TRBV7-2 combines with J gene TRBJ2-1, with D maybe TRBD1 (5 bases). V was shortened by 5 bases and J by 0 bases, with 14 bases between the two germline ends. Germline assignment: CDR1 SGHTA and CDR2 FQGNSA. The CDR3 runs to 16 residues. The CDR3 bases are TGTGCCAGCAGCCTTGGTTCCGACAGCTCCTACAATGAGCAGTTCTTC. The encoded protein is CASSLGSDSSYNEQFF.

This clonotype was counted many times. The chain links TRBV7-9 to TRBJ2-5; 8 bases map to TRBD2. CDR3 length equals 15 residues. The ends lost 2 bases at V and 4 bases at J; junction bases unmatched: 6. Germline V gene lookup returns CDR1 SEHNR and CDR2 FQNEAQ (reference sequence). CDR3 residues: CASSLNSGGSETQYF. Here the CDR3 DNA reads TGTGCCAGCAGCTTAAACAGCGGGGGATCAGAGACCCAGTACTTC.

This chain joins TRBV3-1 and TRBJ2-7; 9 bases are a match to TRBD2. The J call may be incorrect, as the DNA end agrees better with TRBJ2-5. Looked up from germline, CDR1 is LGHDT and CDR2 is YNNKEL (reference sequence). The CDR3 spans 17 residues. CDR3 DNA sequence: TGTGCCAGCAGCCTCCACTCAGCGGGGGGTCTCCAAGAGACCCAGTACTTC. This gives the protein CASSLHSAGGLQETQYF.